The 15 T cell receptor beta chains in this list originate from one sample, sequenced in a study of T-cell reconstitution after alpha-beta-depleted transplantation in children. The authors prepared the TCRbeta library with unique molecular identifiers. Using its own MiXCR run on the PCR reads, TCRdb lists one record per CDR3 protein. The profile shows roughly 790,000 distinct CDR3 sequences, 16% of them singletons. Sequenced here: PBMCs, mostly from graft donor cells, sampled 360 days after TCRalphabeta/CD19-depleted stem cell transplant. The receptors shown here come from a male patient younger than 18 who had a stem cell transplant for acute lymphoblastic leukemia, so the T cells may come from the graft donor.

This clonotype was detected only a few times. The chain joins TRBV27 to TRBJ1-1; D not certain. Trimming left V 6 bases short and J 6 bases short, with 20 bases between. CDR1 is MNHEY, CDR2 SMNVEV, per germline (reference sequence). The CDR3 is 15 residues long. This chain's CDR3 is CASSREGQAASEAFF. The CDR3 coding sequence is TGTGCCAGCAGCCGGGAAGGTCAGGCCGCGTCTGAAGCTTTCTTT.

The genes are TRBV4-1 and TRBJ2-7, with a possible D match to TRBD2 (5 bases). The CDR3 contains 15 residues. Germline CDR1 reads MGHRA; CDR2 reads YSYEKL. With 5 bases removed from V and 0 bases from J, the gap between germline ends came to 14 bases. The CDR3: CASSRRAESSYEQYF. CDR3 in DNA: TGCGCCAGCAGCAGACGAGCGGAAAGCTCCTACGAGCAGTACTTC.

This clonotype was recorded a few times. J is TRBJ2-7 and V is TRBV7-3, with a tentative D call TRBD1 (5 bases). Between the trimmed V and J ends, which lost 1 base and 1 base, there was a span of 11 bases. The CDR3 loop spans 15 amino acids. Germline V gene lookup returns CDR1 SGHTA and CDR2 FQGTGA. The DNA of the CDR3 is TGTGCCAGCAGCTTAAATCAGGGCAAGTCCTACGAGCAGTACTTC. Translation gives CASSLNQGKSYEQYF.

In this sample, this clonotype turned up many times. The rearrangement links TRBV5-1 to TRBJ2-1, with D tentatively TRBD1 (6 bases). The CDR3 runs to 14 residues. Germline V gene lookup returns CDR1 SGHRS and CDR2 YFSETQ. Deletions cut 1 base from V and 9 bases from J, with 14 bases between. Here the CDR3 DNA reads TGCGCCAGCAGCTTGTATTACAGGGACGGTGAGCAGTTCTTC. Amino acid sequence: CASSLYYRDGEQFF.

This chain links TRBV11-3 with TRBJ2-4, with D perhaps being TRBD1 or TRBD2 (6 bases each). The CDR3 is made up of 14 amino acids. V was trimmed by 4 bases and J by 2 bases, leaving 9 bases between them. The germline V gene has CDR1 SGHNT and CDR2 YENEEA. The CDR3 is CASSSGGPKNIQYF. CDR3 sequence (DNA): TGTGCCAGCAGCTCTGGGGGGCCCAAAAACATTCAGTACTTC. Full variable domain (remainder filled in from reference TRBV11-3 and TRBJ2-4): EAGVVQSPRYKIIEKKQPVAFWCNPISGHNTLYWYLQNLGQGPELLIRYENEEAVDDSQLPKDRFSAERLKGVDSTLKIQPAELGDSAVYLCASSSGGPKNIQYFGAGTRLSVL.

V gene TRBV20-1 combines with J gene TRBJ2-4; weak D call: TRBD2 (6 bases). The CDR3 sequence is 14 residues long. The V and J ends lost 1 base and 6 bases respectively, with 13 bases between them. CDR1 and CDR2 from the germline V gene are DFQATT and SNEGSKA (reference sequence). The DNA for the CDR3 is TGCAGTGCTAGAGTCGGGGGTCTCCCAAACATTCAGTACTTC. Protein sequence: CSARVGGLPNIQYF.

There are many counts of this clonotype. The chain uses TRBV4-1 and TRBJ1-1; D is unresolved. V was trimmed by 3 bases and J by 4 bases, leaving 6 bases between them. The CDR3 runs to 12 residues. Germline CDR1 and CDR2: MGHRA and YSYEKL. The CDR3, as DNA: TGCGCCAGCAGCCAGCGGGGCACTGAAGCTTTCTTT. It yields the protein CASSQRGTEAFF.

The genes are TRBV5-6 and TRBJ2-1; D is ambiguous. The germline V gene encodes CDR1 SGHDT and CDR2 YYEEEE. The V end lost 0 bases, the J end lost 7 bases, and 8 bases lay between the germline ends. The CDR3 length is 13 residues. The CDR3 protein is CASSLVVQNEQFF. CDR3 DNA sequence: TGTGCCAGCAGCTTGGTTGTGCAAAATGAGCAGTTCTTC.

This clonotype was counted many times. J is TRBJ2-1 and V is TRBV7-3; 8 nucleotides line up with TRBD2. The germline gives CDR1 SGHTA, CDR2 FQGTGA. The CDR3 is 15 residues long. V dropped 5 bases and J dropped 7; count of bases not matched to a gene: 10. CDR3 coding DNA: TGTGCCAGCAGCCGAGGTAGCGGGAATAGGAATGAGCAGTTCTTC. Its translation is CASSRGSGNRNEQFF.

The J gene is TRBJ1-5, the V gene TRBV5-5; D remains unclear. The CDR3 totals 13 residues. Trimming took off 0 bases at V and 6 bases at J, with 7 bases between the two ends. Germline CDR1 reads SGHKS; CDR2 reads YYEKEE (reference sequence). This chain's CDR3 is CASSLVPRQPQHF. The DNA for the CDR3 is TGTGCCAGCAGCTTGGTCCCCCGTCAGCCCCAGCATTTT.

The chain links TRBV7-3 to TRBJ2-3, with D perhaps matching TRBD2 (6 bases). V shed 3 bases and J shed 1 base, with 14 bases lying between them. CDR1 and CDR2 from the germline V gene are SGHTA and FQGTGA. This CDR3 is built from 16 residues. CDR3 sequence: CASSFHSGWGTDTQYF. In DNA form, the CDR3 reads TGTGCCAGCAGCTTCCATAGCGGTTGGGGCACAGATACGCAGTATTTT.

In its sample, this clonotype was seen a few times. V usage is TRBV2 and J usage is TRBJ1-2; D remains ambiguous. The CDR3 totals 13 residues. Germline CDR1 SNHLY, CDR2 FYNNEI. The V and J ends lost 1 base and 4 bases respectively, with 7 bases between them. This CDR3 reads CASSEGGVYGYTF. The DNA of the CDR3 is TGTGCCAGCAGTGAAGGCGGTGTCTATGGCTACACCTTC.

The chain couples TRBV29-1 to TRBJ2-5, with D perhaps matching TRBD1 or TRBD2 (7 bases each). Looked up from germline, CDR1 is SQVTM and CDR2 is ANQGSEA. The CDR3 length is 15 residues. With 3 bases removed from V and 0 bases from J, the gap between germline ends came to 14 bases. As DNA, the CDR3 is TGCAGCGTTGAGCGCCAGGGGGGGTACCAAGAGACCCAGTACTTC. Its translation: CSVERQGGYQETQYF.

The chain couples TRBV19 to TRBJ2-7; D perhaps matches TRBD1 (5 bases). CDR3 length: 14 amino acids. Between the trimmed V and J ends, which lost 3 bases and 3 bases, there was a span of 12 bases. Per germline, CDR1 LNHDA and CDR2 SQIVND (reference sequence). The CDR3 sequence is CASSMKGRLYEQYF. CDR3 nucleotide sequence: TGTGCCAGTAGTATGAAGGGGCGCCTCTACGAGCAGTACTTC.

This clonotype has only a few counts. The chain carries TRBV20-1 and TRBJ2-7; perhaps D is TRBD1 or TRBD2 (5 bases each). Trimming removed 6 bases at V and 0 bases at J, with 15 bases between. The CDR3 runs 14 residues. In germline, CDR1 is DFQATT, CDR2 SNEGSKA (reference sequence). CDR3 nucleotides: TGCAGTGCGCCTTCCGAGGGGAGCTCCTACGAGCAGTACTTC. This encodes CSAPSEGSSYEQYF.